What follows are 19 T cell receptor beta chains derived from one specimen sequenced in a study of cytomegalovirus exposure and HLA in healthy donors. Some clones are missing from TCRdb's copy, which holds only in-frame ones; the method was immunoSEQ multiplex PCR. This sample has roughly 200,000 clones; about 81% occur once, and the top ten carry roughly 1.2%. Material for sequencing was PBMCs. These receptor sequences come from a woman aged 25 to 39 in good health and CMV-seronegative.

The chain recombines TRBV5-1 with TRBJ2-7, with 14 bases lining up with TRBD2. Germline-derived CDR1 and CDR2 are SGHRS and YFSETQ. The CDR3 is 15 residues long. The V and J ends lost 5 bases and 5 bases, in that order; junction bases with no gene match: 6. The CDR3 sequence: CASSTTSGRGNEQYF. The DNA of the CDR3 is TGCGCCAGCAGTACGACTAGCGGGAGGGGTAACGAGCAGTACTTC.

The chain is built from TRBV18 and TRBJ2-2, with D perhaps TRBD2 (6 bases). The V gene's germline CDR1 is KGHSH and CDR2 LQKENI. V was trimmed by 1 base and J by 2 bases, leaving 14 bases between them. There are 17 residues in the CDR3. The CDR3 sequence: CASSPRVSGGNTGELFF. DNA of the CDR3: TGTGCCAGCTCACCACGTGTTAGCGGAGGCAACACCGGGGAGCTGTTTTTT.

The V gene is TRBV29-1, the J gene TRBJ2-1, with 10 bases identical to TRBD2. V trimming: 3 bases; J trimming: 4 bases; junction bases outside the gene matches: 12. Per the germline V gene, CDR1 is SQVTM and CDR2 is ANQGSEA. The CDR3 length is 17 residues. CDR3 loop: CSVEYLIGTSVYNEQFF. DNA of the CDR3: TGCAGCGTTGAGTACTTAATCGGGACTAGCGTGTACAATGAGCAGTTCTTC.

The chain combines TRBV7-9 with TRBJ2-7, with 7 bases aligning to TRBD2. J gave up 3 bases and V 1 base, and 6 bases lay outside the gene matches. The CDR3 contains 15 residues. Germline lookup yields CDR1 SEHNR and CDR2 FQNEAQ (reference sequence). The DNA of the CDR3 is TGTGCCAGCAGCTTAGAGCTGCGGGAGAACTACGAGCAGTACTTC. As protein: CASSLELRENYEQYF.

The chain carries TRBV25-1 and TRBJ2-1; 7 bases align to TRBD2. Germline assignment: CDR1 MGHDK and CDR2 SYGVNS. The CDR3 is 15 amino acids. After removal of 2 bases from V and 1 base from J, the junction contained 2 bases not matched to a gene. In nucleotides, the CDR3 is TGTGCCAGCAGTGAAGCCGGGGGGTCCTACAATGAGCAGTTCTTC. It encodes CASSEAGGSYNEQFF. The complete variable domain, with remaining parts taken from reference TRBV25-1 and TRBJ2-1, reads EADIYQTPRYLVIGTGKKITLECSQTMGHDKMYWYQQDPGMELHLIHYSYGVNSTEKGDLSSESTVSRIRTEHFPLTLESARPSHTSQYLCASSEAGGSYNEQFFGPGTRLTVL.

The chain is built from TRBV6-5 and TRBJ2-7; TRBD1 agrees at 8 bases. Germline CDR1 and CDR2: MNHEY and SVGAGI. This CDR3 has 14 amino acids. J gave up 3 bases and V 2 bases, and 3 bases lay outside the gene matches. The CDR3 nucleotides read TGTGCCAGCAGTTACAAGGACAGGGACTACGAGCAGTACTTC. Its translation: CASSYKDRDYEQYF.

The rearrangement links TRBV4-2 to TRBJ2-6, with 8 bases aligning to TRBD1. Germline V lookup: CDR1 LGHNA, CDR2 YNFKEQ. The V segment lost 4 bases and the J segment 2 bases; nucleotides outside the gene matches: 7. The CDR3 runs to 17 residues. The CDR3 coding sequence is TGTGCCAGCAGCCTAAGGACAGGGAAGGCTGGGGCCAACGTCCTGACTTTC. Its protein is CASSLRTGKAGANVLTF.

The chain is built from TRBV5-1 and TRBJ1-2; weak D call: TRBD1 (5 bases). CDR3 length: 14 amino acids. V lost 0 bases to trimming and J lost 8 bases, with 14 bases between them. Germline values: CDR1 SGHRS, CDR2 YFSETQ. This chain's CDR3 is CASSLVGREEGYTF. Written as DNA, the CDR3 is TGCGCCAGCAGCTTGGTGGGCAGGGAGGAGGGCTACACCTTC.

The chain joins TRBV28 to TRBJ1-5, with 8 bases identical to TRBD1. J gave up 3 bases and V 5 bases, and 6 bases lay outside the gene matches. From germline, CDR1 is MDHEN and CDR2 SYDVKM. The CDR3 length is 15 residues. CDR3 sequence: CASSPWTGNNQPQHF. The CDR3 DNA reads TGTGCCAGCAGTCCGTGGACAGGGAACAATCAGCCCCAGCATTTT. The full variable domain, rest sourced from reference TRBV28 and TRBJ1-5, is DVKVTQSSRYLVKRTGEKVFLECVQDMDHENMFWYRQDPGLGLRLIYFSYDVKMKEKGDIPEGYSVSREKKERFSLILESASTNQTSMYLCASSPWTGNNQPQHFGDGTRLSIL.

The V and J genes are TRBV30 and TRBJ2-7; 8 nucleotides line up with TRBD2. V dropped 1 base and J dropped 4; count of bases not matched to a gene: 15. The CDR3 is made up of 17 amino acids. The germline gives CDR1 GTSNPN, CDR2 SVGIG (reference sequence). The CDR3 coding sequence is TGTGCCTGGAGTGGAGGCGTCCGGCCGCGCGGGAGGTACGAGCAGTACTTC. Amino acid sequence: CAWSGGVRPRGRYEQYF.

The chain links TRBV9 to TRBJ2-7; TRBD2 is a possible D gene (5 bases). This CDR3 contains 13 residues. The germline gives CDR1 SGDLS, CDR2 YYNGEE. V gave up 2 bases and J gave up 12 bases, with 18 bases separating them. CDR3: CASSVAGTSGVYF. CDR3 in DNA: TGTGCCAGCAGCGTTGCCGGCACCTCCGGGGTGTACTTC.

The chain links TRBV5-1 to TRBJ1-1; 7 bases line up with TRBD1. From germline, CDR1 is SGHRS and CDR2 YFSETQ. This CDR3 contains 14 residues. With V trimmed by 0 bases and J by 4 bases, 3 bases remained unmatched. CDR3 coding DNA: TGCGCCAGCAGCTTGGGGGACAGTAGCACTGAAGCTTTCTTT. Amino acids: CASSLGDSSTEAFF.

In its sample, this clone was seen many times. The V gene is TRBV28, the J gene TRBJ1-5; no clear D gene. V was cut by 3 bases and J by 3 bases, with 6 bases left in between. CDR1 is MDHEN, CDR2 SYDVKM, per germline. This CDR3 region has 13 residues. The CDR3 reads CASSFRVNQPQHF. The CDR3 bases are TGTGCCAGCAGTTTTCGGGTCAATCAGCCCCAGCATTTT.

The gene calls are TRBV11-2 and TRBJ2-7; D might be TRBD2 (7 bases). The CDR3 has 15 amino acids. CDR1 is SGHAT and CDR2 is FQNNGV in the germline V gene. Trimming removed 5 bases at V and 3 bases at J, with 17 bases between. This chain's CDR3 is CASSTETGLDYEQYF. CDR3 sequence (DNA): TGTGCCAGCAGCACTGAGACAGGACTAGACTACGAGCAGTACTTC.

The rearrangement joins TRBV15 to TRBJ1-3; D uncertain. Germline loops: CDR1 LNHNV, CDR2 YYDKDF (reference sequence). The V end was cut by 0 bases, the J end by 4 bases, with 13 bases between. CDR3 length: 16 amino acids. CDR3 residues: CATSREPGKAGNTIYF. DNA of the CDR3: TGTGCCACCAGCAGAGAGCCGGGGAAGGCGGGAAACACCATATATTTT. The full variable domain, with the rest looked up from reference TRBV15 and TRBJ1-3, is DAMVIQNPRYQVTQFGKPVTLSCSQTLNHNVMYWYQQKSSQAPKLLFHYYDKDFNNEADTPDNFQSRRPNTSFCFLDIRSPGLGDTAMYLCATSREPGKAGNTIYFGEGSWLTVV.

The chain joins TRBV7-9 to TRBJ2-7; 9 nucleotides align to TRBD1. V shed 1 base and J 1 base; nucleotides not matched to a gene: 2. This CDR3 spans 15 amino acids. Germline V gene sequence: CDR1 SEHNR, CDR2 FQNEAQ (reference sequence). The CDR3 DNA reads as TGTGCCAGCAGCTTAGGGACAGGGGTATCCTACGAGCAGTACTTC. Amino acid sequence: CASSLGTGVSYEQYF.

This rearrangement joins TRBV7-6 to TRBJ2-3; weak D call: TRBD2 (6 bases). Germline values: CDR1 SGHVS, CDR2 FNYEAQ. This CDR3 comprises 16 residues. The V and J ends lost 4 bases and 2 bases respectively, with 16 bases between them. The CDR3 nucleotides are TGTGCCAGCAGCTCCCAAATAGCGGCTTCCACAGATACGCAGTATTTT. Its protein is CASSSQIAASTDTQYF.

The CDR3 sequence: CASSFNYLYRTNTEAFF. The CDR3 DNA follows: TGTGCCAGCAGCTTTAATTACCTTTACAGGACCAACACTGAAGCTTTCTTT. The genes are TRBV7-6 and TRBJ1-1; D possibly corresponds to TRBD1 (5 bases). The V end was cut by 3 bases, the J end by 2 bases, with 19 bases between. Germline assignment: CDR1 SGHVS and CDR2 FNYEAQ. The CDR3 extends over 17 amino acids.

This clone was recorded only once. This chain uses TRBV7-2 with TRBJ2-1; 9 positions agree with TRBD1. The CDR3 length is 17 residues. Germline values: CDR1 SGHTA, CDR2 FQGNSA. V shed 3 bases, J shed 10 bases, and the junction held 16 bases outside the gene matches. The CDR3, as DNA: TGTGCCAGCAGCTTTGTAGCTGGACAGGGGCTTGTTAGCGAGCAGTTCTTC. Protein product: CASSFVAGQGLVSEQFF.